The present T cell receptor (beta chain) was sequenced within a study of T cell responses to AZD1222 COVID-19 vaccine. On the study more broadly: Second-dose timings of about 4 or about 12 weeks were pooled. Study-level findings and limits: Nearly half of unique spike-specific TCRs reportedly avoided B.1.351 and B.1.1.7 mutated regions. Spike-specific TCR repertoires showed rising breadth and depth after two AZD1222 doses. Females outnumbered males among donors, who were mostly white British; clonal diversity was possibly underestimated.

Some clones are missing from TCRdb's copy, which holds only in-frame ones; the method was immunoSEQ multiplex PCR. The sample lists 120,000 to 150,000 clones; around 93% were seen once. In the case of this clone: Its target is unknown.

V lost 3 bases and J lost 5; bases outside the gene matches: 9. The CDR3 totals 16 residues. Germline values: CDR1 MRHNA, CDR2 SNTAGT. This receptor was identified in an adult in good health. The chain combines TRBV6-4 with TRBJ2-1, with 8 bases matching TRBD2. Specimen: peripheral blood, collected on day 0 of AZD1222 vaccination. CDR3 amino acids: CASSEGLAGGHNEQFF. CDR3 sequence (DNA): TGTGCCAGCAGTGAAGGACTGGCGGGAGGACACAATGAGCAGTTCTTC.